The next 10 T cell receptor beta chains were all read from a single sample in a study of blood T cell repertoires in COVID-19 (dated by TCRdb to 2020 to 2022). The library was prepared using the immunoSEQ multiplex PCR assay. TCRdb provides this immuneACCESS table in a form limited to in-frame rearrangements. Some clones are lacking; in checked studies, under half of them reflect an unresolved V gene, and why the rest are absent is not known. In all, the sample holds about 130,000 clones, and more than 70% of those were seen once. The ten largest clones represent more than 3.5% of the sample. Sequences were obtained from peripheral blood. Receptors were obtained from a woman in her sixties with acute or convalescent COVID-19.

This clone was found once. The chain employs TRBV7-6 and TRBJ2-1; the D gene is possibly TRBD2 (5 bases). Germline V CDR1 and CDR2: SGHVS, FNYEAQ. Trimming removed 1 base from V and 15 bases from J, with 13 bases in between. The CDR3 sequence is 12 residues long. CDR3 DNA sequence: TGTGCCAGCAGCTTAGTTACTAGTCTTCCGTTCTTC. Translation: CASSLVTSLPFF.

This clone was detected only once. The chain has TRBV7-2 and TRBJ1-1; a weak D match, TRBD1 (5 bases). The CDR3 spans 14 residues. Deletions cut 3 bases from V and 1 base from J, with 9 bases between. CDR1 SGHTA and CDR2 FQGNSA come from the germline V gene. The CDR3 spells CASSLDITNTEAFF. CDR3 bases: TGTGCCAGCAGCTTGGACATTACGAACACTGAAGCTTTCTTT. Complete variable domain (other parts from reference TRBV7-2 and TRBJ1-1): GAGVSQSPSNKVTEKGKDVELRCDPISGHTALYWYRQSLGQGLEFLIYFQGNSAPDKSGLPSDRFSAERTGGSVSTLTIQRTQQEDSAVYLCASSLDITNTEAFFGQGTRLTVV.

This chain joins TRBV6-5 and TRBJ1-4; 8 nucleotides agree with TRBD1. The V gene end was trimmed by 1 base and the J gene end by 10 bases; junction bases not matched to a gene: 8. The CDR3 sequence is 15 residues long. The germline gives CDR1 MNHEY, CDR2 SVGAGI. The CDR3 nucleotides are TGTGCCAGCAGTTACTTCGGGACAGGTGTAGGAAAACTGTTTTTT. Translating gives CASSYFGTGVGKLFF.

The V and J genes are TRBV3-1 (or the pseudogene TRBV3-2) and TRBJ1-1; tentative D call: TRBD1 (5 bases). The germline V gene has CDR1 LGHDT and CDR2 YNNKEL (reference sequence). Trimming shortened V by 2 bases and J by 1 base, and 11 bases separated the two germline ends. The CDR3 runs to 15 residues. The CDR3 nucleotides read TGTGCCAGCAGCCAACCCCTAAGGGGGAACACTGAAGCTTTCTTT. It is translated as CASSQPLRGNTEAFF.

The rearrangement joins TRBV14 to TRBJ2-1, with a tentative D call TRBD2 (6 bases). The V end lost 0 bases, the J end lost 8 bases, and 17 bases lay between the germline ends. Looked up from germline, CDR1 is SGHDN and CDR2 is FVKESK. The CDR3 length is 16 residues. The CDR3 is CASSQEGLSVGDEQFF. DNA of the CDR3: TGTGCCAGCAGCCAAGAGGGACTCTCGGTCGGCGATGAGCAGTTCTTC.

The sample holds one count of this clone. Mismatch with germline at one junction end may stem from a read error. V usage is TRBV29-1 and J usage is TRBJ1-4; 12 nucleotides align to TRBD1. The CDR3 totals 13 residues. CDR1 is SQVTM, CDR2 ANQGSEA, per germline. The CDR3 sequence: CSARGQGAEKMFF. The CDR3 DNA is TGCAGCGCCAGGGGACAGGGGGCTGAAAAAATGTTTTTT.

The rearrangement uses TRBV12-5 and TRBJ1-5, with 7 bases that match TRBD1. CDR1 is LGHNT, CDR2 FRNRAP, per germline. This CDR3 has 16 amino acids. Trimming took 5 bases from V and 2 from J; bases not matched to a gene: 9. CDR3 protein: CASGTGQAVGNQPQHF. CDR3 in DNA: TGTGCTAGTGGTACTGGACAGGCCGTCGGCAATCAGCCCCAGCATTTT.

V is TRBV10-3 and J is TRBJ2-1; 7 nucleotides match TRBD2. Unmatched junction bases numbered 18, after V lost 0 bases and J lost 7 bases. Looked up from germline, CDR1 is ENHRY and CDR2 is SYGVKD. This CDR3 contains 19 residues. The CDR3 sequence: CAISESGGSTAISGNEQFF. The DNA for the CDR3 is TGTGCCATCAGTGAGTCGGGGGGGTCTACGGCCATATCGGGTAATGAGCAGTTCTTC.

The chain employs TRBV20-1 and TRBJ2-1; TRBD2 might be the D (5 bases). CDR1 is DFQATT, CDR2 SNEGSKA, per germline (reference sequence). The CDR3 spans 15 residues. V lost 3 bases and J 7 bases, leaving 19 bases between the germline ends. Here the CDR3 reads CSASPPRLSGNEQFF. The CDR3 coding sequence is TGCAGTGCTAGTCCCCCCCGGTTGAGCGGAAATGAGCAGTTCTTC.

The chain uses TRBV3-1 (or the pseudogene TRBV3-2) and TRBJ2-2; TRBD1 is a possible D gene (6 bases). V gave up 3 bases and J gave up 7 bases, with 15 bases separating them. Per the germline V gene, CDR1 is LGHDT and CDR2 is YNNKEL (reference sequence). This CDR3 comprises 15 residues. The CDR3 bases are TGTGCCAGCAGCCACCAGAACAGGGTAGGCGGGGAGCTGTTTTTT. This gives the protein CASSHQNRVGGELFF.